This T cell receptor beta chain was recorded in a study of blood T cell repertoires in COVID-19. Background on the study: From the United States, Italy and Spain came samples of acute and convalescent COVID-19. PBMCs, B-cell-depleted T cells, or T cells provided the cDNA or gDNA that made up the material.

Authors' methods: Using reference gene primer amplification, nucleated cell counts were estimated. Sequencing was performed with immunoSEQ multiplex PCR; in TCRdb, only in-frame clones are kept and a portion is missing. V, J and clone size derive from that table, while D and trimming were established from the DNA sequence. The sample gives some 130,000 clones, about 89% of which show up once; 11% is in the top ten. Enrolled during active infection, Seattle patients were then followed longitudinally. Trimming cost V 4 bases and J 6 bases, with 21 bases left between them. The CDR3 extends over 15 amino acids. Germline CDR1 reads GTSNPN; CDR2 reads SVGIG (reference sequence).

The chain couples TRBV30 to TRBJ1-2; no definite D call. This clonotype was obtained from a woman between 65 and 79 years old with COVID-19, enrolled during active disease. Sequences were obtained from peripheral blood. The CDR3 DNA follows: TGTGCCTGGACCCCTTCGGTCACAGCTCCGCATGGCTACACCTTC. It specifies CAWTPSVTAPHGYTF.